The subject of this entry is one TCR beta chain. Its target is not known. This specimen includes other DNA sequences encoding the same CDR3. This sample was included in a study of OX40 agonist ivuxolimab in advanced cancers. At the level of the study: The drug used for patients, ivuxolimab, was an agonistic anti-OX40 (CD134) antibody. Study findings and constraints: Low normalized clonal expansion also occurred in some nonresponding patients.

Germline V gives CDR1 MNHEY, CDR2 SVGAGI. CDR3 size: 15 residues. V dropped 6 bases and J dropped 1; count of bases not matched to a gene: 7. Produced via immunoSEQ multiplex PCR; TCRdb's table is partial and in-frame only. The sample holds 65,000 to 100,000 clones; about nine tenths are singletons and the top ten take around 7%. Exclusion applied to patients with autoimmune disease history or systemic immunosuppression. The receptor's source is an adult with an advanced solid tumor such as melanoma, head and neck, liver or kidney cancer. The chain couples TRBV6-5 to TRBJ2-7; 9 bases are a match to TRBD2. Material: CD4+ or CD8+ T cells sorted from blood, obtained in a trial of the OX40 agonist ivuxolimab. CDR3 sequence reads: CASRPGLAGSYEQYF. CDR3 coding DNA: TGTGCCAGCAGACCCGGGCTAGCGGGGTCCTACGAGCAGTACTTC.